This entry describes one TCR beta chain. Its antigen remains unidentified. Germline CDR1 reads SGHRS; CDR2 reads YFSETQ. The CDR3 is 15 amino acids. TCR beta libraries carry UMIs added by 5'RACE template switching. Each CDR3 protein gets one entry in TCRdb, which reprocessed the 5' RACE reads and gives no DNA. The sample table includes roughly 180,000 distinct CDR3 sequences. The data originate from a study of T cells expressing NK-cell markers. Study-wide findings and caveats: Several of the donors carried dominant NKG2C+ clonotypes that took up about 1.0-8% of their CD8+ T cells.

The receptor was isolated from a woman between 18 and 70 years old in good health. The sample consisted of blood T cells: a sorted CD56 or NKG2C T cell subset, CD4+ or CD8+ T cells, or bulk PBMC T cells (not recorded which). V is TRBV5-1 and J is TRBJ1-5; TCRdb's D call of TRBD1 is untestable without DNA. The CDR3 region is CASSLAGTGNQPQHF.